The 22 T cell receptor beta chains below come from one sample, sequenced in a study of CD8 T cells in Susac syndrome. RNA, at roughly 0.45 to 1 ug, was reverse transcribed with random hexamers. TCRdb reprocessed the immunoSEQ multiplex PCR reads via MiXCR and lists one record per CDR3 protein. The profile shows 90,000 or so distinct CDR3 sequences, 85% to 95% of them singletons. Sequencing was carried out using CD8+ T cells from PBMCs. The receptors here all came from a human donor in good health.

This clonotype showed up just a few times. This rearrangement joins TRBV25-1 to TRBJ2-2; D is unclear. Trimming took off 4 bases at V and 6 bases at J, with 12 bases between the two ends. Germline CDR1 and CDR2: MGHDK and SYGVNS. CDR3 length: 14 amino acids. As DNA, the CDR3 is TGTGCCAGCAGTGTTTTCGGACGGGCCGGGGAGCTGTTTTTT. It is translated as CASSVFGRAGELFF.

V and J are TRBV9 and TRBJ1-1; D not resolved. The germline V and J ends were trimmed by 1 base and 1 base, with 14 bases remaining between them. The CDR3 has 16 amino acids. Germline CDR1 and CDR2: SGDLS and YYNGEE. The CDR3, as DNA: TGTGCCAGCAGCGTAAGCGTCAGTAGAGGGAACACTGAAGCTTTCTTT. Translated: CASSVSVSRGNTEAFF.

The sample holds one count of this clonotype. V usage is TRBV7-9 and J usage is TRBJ1-6; 8 nucleotides line up with TRBD1. This CDR3 region has 15 residues. CDR1 and CDR2 from the germline V gene are SEHNR and FQNEAQ (reference sequence). V lost 5 bases and J lost 8; bases outside the gene matches: 8. CDR3 sequence (DNA): TGTGCCAGCAGCCCAGCGACAGGGGCGGATTCACCCCTCCACTTT. Translating it yields CASSPATGADSPLHF.

The chain is built from TRBV12-3 or TRBV12-4 and TRBJ2-3; D is perhaps TRBD2 (6 bases). Trimming stripped 4 bases from V and 9 bases from J, with 17 bases between. The CDR3 is 14 residues long. The CDR3 region is CASSWEITSPTQYF. CDR3 coding DNA: TGTGCCAGCAGTTGGGAGATAACTAGCCCCACGCAGTATTTT.

The V and J genes are TRBV19 and TRBJ2-7, with 7 positions matching TRBD1. This CDR3 is built from 14 residues. CDR1 and CDR2 (germline): LNHDA, SQIVND (reference sequence). Germline trimming cut 2 bases from V and 5 bases from J; bases unmatched to any gene: 6. The DNA of the CDR3 is TGTGCCAGTAGTATAAAGGGGGCTCGGGACGAGCAGTACTTC. Its translation: CASSIKGARDEQYF.

J is TRBJ2-2 and V is TRBV25-1; D gene unclear. This CDR3 has 14 residues. Germline values: CDR1 MGHDK, CDR2 SYGVNS. Trimming removed 2 bases from V and 8 bases from J, with 12 bases in between. Here the CDR3 reads CASSEDAIVGELFF. In DNA form, the CDR3 reads TGTGCCAGCAGTGAAGATGCAATCGTAGGGGAGCTGTTTTTT.

This chain connects TRBV11-2 to TRBJ2-3; 11 nucleotides agree with TRBD2. The V and J ends lost 5 bases and 4 bases, in that order; junction bases with no gene match: 11. This CDR3 has 17 residues. Germline lookup yields CDR1 SGHAT and CDR2 FQNNGV. CDR3 region: CASSPRAGLAGADTQYF. CDR3 DNA sequence: TGTGCCAGCAGCCCCCGAGCCGGACTAGCGGGTGCAGATACGCAGTATTTT.

The chain has TRBV5-1 and TRBJ2-7; the D call may be TRBD1 or TRBD2 (5 bases each). The CDR3 covers 16 residues. Germline CDR1 reads SGHRS; CDR2 reads YFSETQ. V dropped 0 bases and J dropped 2 bases, with 15 bases sitting between them. The CDR3 region is CASSLAVRDVPYEQYF. CDR3 nucleotides: TGCGCCAGCAGCTTGGCCGTAAGGGACGTTCCCTACGAGCAGTACTTC.

This clonotype has a handful of counts. The chain couples TRBV7-3 to TRBJ1-1, with a weak D call TRBD1 (5 bases). CDR1 is SGHTA, CDR2 FQGTGA, per germline. The CDR3 loop spans 14 amino acids. Trimming cost V 2 bases and J 0 bases, with 7 bases left between them. The DNA of the CDR3 is TGTGCCAGCAGCTTAGGGGCCGTGAACACTGAAGCTTTCTTT. Translated, it gives CASSLGAVNTEAFF.

The chain links TRBV19 to TRBJ2-4; D is uncertain. The CDR3 totals 16 residues. V dropped 8 bases and J dropped 2 bases, with 19 bases sitting between them. The V gene's germline CDR1 is LNHDA and CDR2 SQIVND (reference sequence). The DNA of the CDR3 is TGTGCCAGTCGGACCGATCCCTCACCTCCCAAAAACATTCAGTACTTC. Translated, it gives CASRTDPSPPKNIQYF. The variable domain in full, completed from reference TRBV19 and TRBJ2-4, reads DGGITQSPKYLFRKEGQNVTLSCEQNLNHDAMYWYRQDPGQGLRLIYYSQIVNDFQKGDIAEGYSVSREKKESFPLTVTSAQKNPTAFYLCASRTDPSPPKNIQYFGAGTRLSVL.

This chain joins TRBV9 and TRBJ2-1, with 9 bases fitting TRBD2. Germline trimming cut 3 bases from V and 7 bases from J; bases unmatched to any gene: 14. CDR3 size: 17 residues. Germline-derived CDR1 and CDR2 are SGDLS and YYNGEE. The CDR3 bases are TGTGCCAGCAGCGCCCCTCTTGCGGGGGGGCAAGCGAATGAGCAGTTCTTC. It translates to CASSAPLAGGQANEQFF.

This chain links TRBV30 with TRBJ1-5; TRBD1 matches at 7 bases. Trimming at V came to 2 bases and at J to 3 bases, leaving 4 bases not matched to a gene. The CDR3 is 14 residues long. Germline V gene sequence: CDR1 GTSNPN, CDR2 SVGIG (reference sequence). The CDR3 reads CAWSSQGYNQPQHF. The CDR3 bases are TGTGCCTGGAGTTCACAGGGGTACAATCAGCCCCAGCATTTT.

The chain joins TRBV5-6 to TRBJ2-2, with TRBD2 as a possible D gene (6 bases). With 2 bases removed from V and 9 bases from J, the gap between germline ends came to 14 bases. The CDR3 totals 14 residues. CDR1 is SGHDT and CDR2 is YYEEEE in the germline V gene. The DNA for the CDR3 is TGTGCCAGCAGCTTAGGAACGGGGGTCTGGGAGCTGTTTTTT. Residues: CASSLGTGVWELFF. Together with reference TRBV5-6 and TRBJ2-2, the CDR3 gives the full variable domain: DAGVTQSPTHLIKTRGQQVTLRCSPKSGHDTVSWYQQALGQGPQFIFQYYEEEERQRGNFPDRFSGHQFPNYSSELNVNALLLGDSALYLCASSLGTGVWELFFGEGSRLTVL.

The chain joins TRBV27 to TRBJ2-5; possibly TRBD2 for D (6 bases). The CDR3 sequence is 14 residues long. V was clipped by 5 bases and J by 5 bases, with 15 bases between them. The V gene's germline CDR1 is MNHEY and CDR2 SMNVEV (reference sequence). CDR3 bases: TGTGCCAGCAGTCGACTAGGTCCGCCGGAGACCCAGTACTTC. Its translation is CASSRLGPPETQYF.

The rearrangement uses TRBV6-5 and TRBJ1-2, with D maybe TRBD1 (6 bases). CDR1 is MNHEY and CDR2 is SVGAGI in the germline V gene. The V end lost 5 bases, the J end lost 6 bases, and 19 bases lay between the germline ends. The CDR3 runs 15 residues. For the CDR3, the DNA is TGTGCCAGCAGTCTAGAAGGGGGAATGAGGGATGGCTACACCTTC. It encodes CASSLEGGMRDGYTF.

This clonotype has just a few counts. J is TRBJ1-1 and V is TRBV7-8, with a weak D call TRBD1 (5 bases). The V end lost 1 base, the J end lost 6 bases, and 9 bases lay between the germline ends. The germline gives CDR1 SGHVS, CDR2 FQNEAQ. The CDR3 is made up of 13 amino acids. CDR3 coding DNA: TGTGCCAGCAGCTTAGTGGGGGAGCCTGAAGCTTTCTTT. It encodes CASSLVGEPEAFF.

The chain combines TRBV2 with TRBJ1-1; D is perhaps TRBD1 (5 bases). Trimming removed 2 bases from V and 1 base from J, with 8 bases in between. The CDR3 sequence is 14 residues long. The V gene's germline CDR1 is SNHLY and CDR2 FYNNEI. The CDR3 DNA reads TGTGCCAGCAGTGAACGGGGGTCGAACACTGAAGCTTTCTTT. This encodes CASSERGSNTEAFF.

The chain uses TRBV6-5 and TRBJ2-7; D unresolved. The V and J ends lost 5 bases and 6 bases respectively, with 11 bases between them. CDR1 MNHEY and CDR2 SVGAGI come from the germline V gene. This CDR3 has 12 amino acids. In nucleotides, the CDR3 is TGTGCCAGCAGTCAGGACCAGTCCGAGCAGTACTTC. Amino acid sequence: CASSQDQSEQYF.

This chain uses TRBV5-1 with TRBJ1-5; weak D call: TRBD1 (5 bases). This CDR3 is built from 15 residues. Germline CDR1 is SGHRS and CDR2 is YFSETQ. The ends were cut back, 0 bases at V and 4 bases at J, with 11 bases in the middle. The CDR3 protein is CASSLEGLHNQPQHF. The CDR3 DNA follows: TGCGCCAGCAGCTTGGAGGGGCTCCATAATCAGCCCCAGCATTTT.

J is TRBJ2-7 and V is TRBV11-2; the D is unclear. Germline-derived CDR1 and CDR2 are SGHAT and FQNNGV. The V end lost 0 bases, the J end lost 3 bases, and 9 bases lay between the germline ends. The CDR3 totals 14 residues. CDR3 DNA sequence: TGTGCCAGCAGCTTAGACCCCAGCTACTACGAGCAGTACTTC. It translates to CASSLDPSYYEQYF.

The gene calls are TRBV6-1 and TRBJ2-1; 7 bases match TRBD2. Looked up from germline, CDR1 is MNHNS and CDR2 is SASEGT. The CDR3 covers 13 residues. Trimming took 8 bases from V and 10 from J; bases not matched to a gene: 11. The CDR3 DNA follows: TGTGCCAGCCTAGGACTAGGAATTGGGGAGCAGTTCTTC. Translating gives CASLGLGIGEQFF.

V gene TRBV4-2 combines with J gene TRBJ1-2; TRBD1 is a possible D gene (5 bases). The CDR3 has 14 amino acids. Germline V lookup: CDR1 LGHNA, CDR2 YNFKEQ. Trimming cost V 0 bases and J 8 bases, with 13 bases left between them. CDR3 sequence: CASSQDGQGDGYTF. The CDR3 bases are TGTGCCAGCAGCCAAGATGGGCAGGGTGACGGCTACACCTTC.